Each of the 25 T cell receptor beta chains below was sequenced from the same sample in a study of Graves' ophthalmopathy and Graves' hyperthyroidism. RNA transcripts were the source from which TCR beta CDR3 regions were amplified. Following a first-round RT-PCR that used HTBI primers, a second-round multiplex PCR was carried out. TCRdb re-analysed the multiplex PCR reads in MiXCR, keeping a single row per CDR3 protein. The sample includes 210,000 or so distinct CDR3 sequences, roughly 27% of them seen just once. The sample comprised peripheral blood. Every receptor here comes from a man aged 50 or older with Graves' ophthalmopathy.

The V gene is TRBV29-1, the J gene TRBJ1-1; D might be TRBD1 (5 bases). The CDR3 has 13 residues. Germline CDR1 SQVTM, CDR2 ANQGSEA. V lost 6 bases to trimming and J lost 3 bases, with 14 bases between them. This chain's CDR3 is CSVRGGFDTEAFF. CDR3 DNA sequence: TGCAGCGTGCGGGGGGGTTTCGACACTGAAGCTTTCTTT. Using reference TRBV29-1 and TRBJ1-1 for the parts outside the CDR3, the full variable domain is SAVISQKPSRDICQRGTSLTIQCQVDSQVTMMFWYRQQPGQSLTLIATANQGSEATYESGFVIDKFPISRPNLTFSTLTVSNMSPEDSSIYLCSVRGGFDTEAFFGQGTRLTVV.

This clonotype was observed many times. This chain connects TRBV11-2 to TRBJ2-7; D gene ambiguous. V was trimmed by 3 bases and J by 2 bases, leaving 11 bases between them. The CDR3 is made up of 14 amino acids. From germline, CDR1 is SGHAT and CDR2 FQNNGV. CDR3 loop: CASSFDWRAYEQYF. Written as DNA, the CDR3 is TGTGCCAGCAGCTTCGACTGGAGAGCCTACGAGCAGTACTTC.

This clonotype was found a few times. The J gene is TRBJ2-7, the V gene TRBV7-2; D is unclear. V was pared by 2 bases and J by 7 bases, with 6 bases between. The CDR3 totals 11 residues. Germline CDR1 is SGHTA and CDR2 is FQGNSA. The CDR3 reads CASSLFGEQYF. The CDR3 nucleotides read TGTGCCAGCAGCTTATTCGGGGAGCAGTACTTC.

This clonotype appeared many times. The CDR3 DNA sequence: TGTGCCAGCAGCTCTAGCGGGGGGAGGAACACCGGGGAGCTGTTTTTT. It yields the protein CASSSSGGRNTGELFF. V gene TRBV5-5 combines with J gene TRBJ2-2; 11 nucleotides agree with TRBD2. Losses at the gene ends were 3 bases for V and 1 base for J; bases not matched to a gene: 2. The CDR3 is 16 residues long. The germline gives CDR1 SGHKS, CDR2 YYEKEE (reference sequence). The full variable domain, in which reference TRBV5-5 and TRBJ2-2 provide the parts outside the CDR3, is DAGVTQSPTHLIKTRGQQVTLRCSPISGHKSVSWYQQVLGQGPQFIFQYYEKEERGRGNFPDRFSARQFPNYSSELNVNALLLGDSALYLCASSSSGGRNTGELFFGEGSRLTVL.

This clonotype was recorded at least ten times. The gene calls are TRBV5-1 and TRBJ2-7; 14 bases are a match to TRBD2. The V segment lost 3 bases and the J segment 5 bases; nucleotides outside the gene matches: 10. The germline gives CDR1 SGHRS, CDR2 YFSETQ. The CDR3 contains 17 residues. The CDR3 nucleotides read TGCGCCAGCAGCTCAGGGACTAGCGGGAGTTTTTTCGACGAGCAGTACTTC. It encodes CASSSGTSGSFFDEQYF.

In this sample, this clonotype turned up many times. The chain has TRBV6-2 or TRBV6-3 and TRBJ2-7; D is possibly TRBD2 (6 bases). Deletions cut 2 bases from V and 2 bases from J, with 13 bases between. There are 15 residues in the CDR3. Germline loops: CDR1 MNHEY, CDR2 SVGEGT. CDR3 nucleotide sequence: TGTGCCAGCAGTTACCGCCGGGACTTAGCCTACGAGCAGTACTTC. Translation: CASSYRRDLAYEQYF.

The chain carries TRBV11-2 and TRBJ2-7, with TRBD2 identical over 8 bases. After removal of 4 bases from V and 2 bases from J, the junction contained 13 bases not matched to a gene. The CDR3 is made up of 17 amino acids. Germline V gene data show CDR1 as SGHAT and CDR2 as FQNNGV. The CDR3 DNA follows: TGTGCCAGCAGCTCAAACTGGGCAAGCGGGGGAACCTACGAGCAGTACTTC. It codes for CASSSNWASGGTYEQYF. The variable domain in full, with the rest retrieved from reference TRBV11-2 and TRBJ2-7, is EAGVAQSPRYKIIEKRQSVAFWCNPISGHATLYWYQQILGQGPKLLIQFQNNGVVDDSQLPKDRFSAERLKGVDSTLKIQPAKLEDSAVYLCASSSNWASGGTYEQYFGPGTRLTVT.

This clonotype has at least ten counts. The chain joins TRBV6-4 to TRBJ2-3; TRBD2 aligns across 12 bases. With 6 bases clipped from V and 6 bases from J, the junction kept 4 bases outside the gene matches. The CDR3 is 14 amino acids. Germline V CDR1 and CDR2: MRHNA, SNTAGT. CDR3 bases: TGTGCCAGCAGCGGACTAGCGGGACCCGATACGCAGTATTTT. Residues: CASSGLAGPDTQYF.

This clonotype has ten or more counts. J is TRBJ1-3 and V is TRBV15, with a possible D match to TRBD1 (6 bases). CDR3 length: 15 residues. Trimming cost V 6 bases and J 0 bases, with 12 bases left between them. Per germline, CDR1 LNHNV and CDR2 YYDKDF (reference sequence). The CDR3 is CATSEGQRSGNTIYF. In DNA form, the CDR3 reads TGTGCCACCAGTGAAGGACAGCGCTCTGGAAACACCATATATTTT. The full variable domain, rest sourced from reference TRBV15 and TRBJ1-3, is DAMVIQNPRYQVTQFGKPVTLSCSQTLNHNVMYWYQQKSSQAPKLLFHYYDKDFNNEADTPDNFQSRRPNTSFCFLDIRSPGLGDTAMYLCATSEGQRSGNTIYFGEGSWLTVV.

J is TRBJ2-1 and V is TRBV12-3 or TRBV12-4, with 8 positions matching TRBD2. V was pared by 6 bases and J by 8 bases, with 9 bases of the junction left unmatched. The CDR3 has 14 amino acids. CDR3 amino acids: CASSYGLAGDEQFF. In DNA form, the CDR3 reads TGTGCCAGCAGCTACGGACTAGCCGGCGATGAGCAGTTCTTC.

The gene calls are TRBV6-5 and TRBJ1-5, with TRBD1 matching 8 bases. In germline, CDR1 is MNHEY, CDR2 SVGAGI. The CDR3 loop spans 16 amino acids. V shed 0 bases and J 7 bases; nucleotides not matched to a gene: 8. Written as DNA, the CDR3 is TGTGCCAGCAGTTACTCGTCCCAGGGGGCCGGGCAGCCCCAGCATTTT. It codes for CASSYSSQGAGQPQHF.

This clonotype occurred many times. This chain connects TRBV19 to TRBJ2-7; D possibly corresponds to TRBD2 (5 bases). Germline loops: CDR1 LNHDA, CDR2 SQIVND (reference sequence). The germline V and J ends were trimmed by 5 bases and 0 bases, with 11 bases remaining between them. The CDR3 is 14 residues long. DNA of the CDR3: TGTGCCAGTAGTGACGGTGGGAGCTCCTACGAGCAGTACTTC. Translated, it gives CASSDGGSSYEQYF.

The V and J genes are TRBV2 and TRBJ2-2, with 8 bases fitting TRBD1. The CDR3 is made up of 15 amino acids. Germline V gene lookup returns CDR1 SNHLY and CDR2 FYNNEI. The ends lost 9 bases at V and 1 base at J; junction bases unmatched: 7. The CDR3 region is CASSSQGENTGELFF. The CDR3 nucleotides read TGTGCCAGTTCCTCACAGGGGGAGAACACCGGGGAGCTGTTTTTT.

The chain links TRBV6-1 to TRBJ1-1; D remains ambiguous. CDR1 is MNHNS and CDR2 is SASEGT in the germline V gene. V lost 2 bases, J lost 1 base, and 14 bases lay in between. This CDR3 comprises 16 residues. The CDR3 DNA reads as TGTGCCAGCAGTGAAAACCCGGGAACCCCGAACACTGAAGCTTTCTTT. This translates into CASSENPGTPNTEAFF.

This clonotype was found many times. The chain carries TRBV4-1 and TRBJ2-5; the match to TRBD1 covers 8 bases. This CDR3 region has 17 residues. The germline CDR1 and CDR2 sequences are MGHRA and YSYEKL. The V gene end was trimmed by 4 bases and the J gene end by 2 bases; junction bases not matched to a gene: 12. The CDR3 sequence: CASSPSGADRGQETQYF. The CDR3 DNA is TGCGCCAGCAGCCCTTCAGGGGCCGACAGGGGTCAAGAGACCCAGTACTTC.

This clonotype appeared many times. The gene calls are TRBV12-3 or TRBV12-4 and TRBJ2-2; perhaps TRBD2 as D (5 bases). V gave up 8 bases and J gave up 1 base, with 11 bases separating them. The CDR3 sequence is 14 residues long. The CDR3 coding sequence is TGTGCCAGCCGAAGCGGAATGAACACCGGGGAGCTGTTTTTT. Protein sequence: CASRSGMNTGELFF.

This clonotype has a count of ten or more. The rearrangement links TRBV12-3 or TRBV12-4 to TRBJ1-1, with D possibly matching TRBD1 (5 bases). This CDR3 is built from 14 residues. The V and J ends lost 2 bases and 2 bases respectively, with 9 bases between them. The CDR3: CASSLRGVNTEAFF. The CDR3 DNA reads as TGTGCCAGCAGTTTACGGGGGGTAAACACTGAAGCTTTCTTT.

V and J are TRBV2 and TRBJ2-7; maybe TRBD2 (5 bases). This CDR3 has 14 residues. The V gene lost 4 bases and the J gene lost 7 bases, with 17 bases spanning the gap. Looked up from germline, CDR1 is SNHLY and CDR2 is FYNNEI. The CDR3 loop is CASSVDGGTGEQYF. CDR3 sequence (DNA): TGTGCCAGCAGTGTCGACGGAGGAACTGGGGAGCAGTACTTC. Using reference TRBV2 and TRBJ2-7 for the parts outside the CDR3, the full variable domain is EPEVTQTPSHQVTQMGQEVILRCVPISNHLYFYWYRQILGQKVEFLVSFYNNEISEKSEIFDDQFSVERPDGSNFTLKIRSTKLEDSAMYFCASSVDGGTGEQYFGPGTRLTVT.

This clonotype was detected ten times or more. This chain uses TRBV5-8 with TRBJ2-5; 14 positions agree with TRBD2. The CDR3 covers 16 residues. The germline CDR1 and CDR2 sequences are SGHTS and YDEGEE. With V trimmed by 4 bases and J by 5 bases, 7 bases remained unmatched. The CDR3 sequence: CASSQGLAGVGETQYF. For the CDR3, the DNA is TGTGCCAGCAGCCAGGGACTAGCGGGAGTAGGGGAGACCCAGTACTTC.

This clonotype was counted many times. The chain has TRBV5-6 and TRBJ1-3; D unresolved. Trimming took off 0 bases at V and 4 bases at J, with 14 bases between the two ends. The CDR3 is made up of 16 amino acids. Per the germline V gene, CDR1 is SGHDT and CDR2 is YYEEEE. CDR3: CASSLAAGIFGNTIYF. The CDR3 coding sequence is TGTGCCAGCAGCTTGGCGGCTGGGATCTTCGGAAACACCATATATTTT.

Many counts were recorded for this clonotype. The CDR3 nucleotides read TGTGCCAGTTCGGACCCTTATCAGCCCCAGCATTTT. Its translation is CASSDPYQPQHF. The chain couples TRBV19 to TRBJ1-5; D is uncertain. Germline V gene lookup returns CDR1 LNHDA and CDR2 SQIVND (reference sequence). The V gene lost 8 bases and the J gene lost 5 bases, with 10 bases spanning the gap. CDR3 length equals 12 residues.

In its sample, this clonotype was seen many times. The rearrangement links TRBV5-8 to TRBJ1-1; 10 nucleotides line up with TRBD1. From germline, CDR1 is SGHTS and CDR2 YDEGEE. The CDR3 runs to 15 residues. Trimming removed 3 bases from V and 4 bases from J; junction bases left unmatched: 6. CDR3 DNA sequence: TGTGCCAGCAGCTCCCGGACAGGGGGGGGCACTGAAGCTTTCTTT. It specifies CASSSRTGGGTEAFF.

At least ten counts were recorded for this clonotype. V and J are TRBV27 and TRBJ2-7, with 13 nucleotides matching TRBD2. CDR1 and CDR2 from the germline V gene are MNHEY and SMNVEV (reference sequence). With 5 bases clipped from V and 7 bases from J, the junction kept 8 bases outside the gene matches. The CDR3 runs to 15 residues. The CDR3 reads CASSPGTSGIVEQYF. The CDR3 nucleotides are TGTGCCAGCAGTCCCGGGACTAGCGGGATCGTAGAGCAGTACTTC.

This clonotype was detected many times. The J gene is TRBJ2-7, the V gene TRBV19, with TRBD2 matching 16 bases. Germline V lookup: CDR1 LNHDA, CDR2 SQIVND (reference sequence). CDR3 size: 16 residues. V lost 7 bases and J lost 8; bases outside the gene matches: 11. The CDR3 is CASTPGGTSGRAKQYF. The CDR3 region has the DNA TGTGCCAGTACCCCGGGGGGGACTAGCGGGAGGGCCAAGCAGTACTTC. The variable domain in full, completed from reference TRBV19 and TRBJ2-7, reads DGGITQSPKYLFRKEGQNVTLSCEQNLNHDAMYWYRQDPGQGLRLIYYSQIVNDFQKGDIAEGYSVSREKKESFPLTVTSAQKNPTAFYLCASTPGGTSGRAKQYFGPGTRLTVT.

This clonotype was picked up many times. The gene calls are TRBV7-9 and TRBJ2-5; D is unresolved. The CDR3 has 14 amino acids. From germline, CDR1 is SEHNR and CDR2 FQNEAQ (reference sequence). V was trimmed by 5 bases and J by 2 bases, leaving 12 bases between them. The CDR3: CASSPREPQETQYF. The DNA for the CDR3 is TGTGCCAGCAGCCCGAGAGAACCACAAGAGACCCAGTACTTC. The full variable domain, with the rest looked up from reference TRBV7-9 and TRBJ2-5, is DTGVSQNPRHKITKRGQNVTFRCDPISEHNRLYWYRQTLGQGPEFLTYFQNEAQLEKSRLLSDRFSAERPKGSFSTLEIQRTEQGDSAMYLCASSPREPQETQYFGPGTRLLVL.